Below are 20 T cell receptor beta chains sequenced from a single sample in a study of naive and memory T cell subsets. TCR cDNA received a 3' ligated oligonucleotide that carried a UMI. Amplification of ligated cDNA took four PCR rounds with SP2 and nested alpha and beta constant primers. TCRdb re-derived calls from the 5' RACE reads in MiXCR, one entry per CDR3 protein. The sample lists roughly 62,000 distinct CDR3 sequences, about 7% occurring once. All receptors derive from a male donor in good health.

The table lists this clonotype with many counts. DNA for the CDR3: TGTGCCAGCAGTTACGGGCTCGCCCCGGGGTCACCCCTCCACTTT. Its protein is CASSYGLAPGSPLHF. The chain recombines TRBV6-5 with TRBJ1-6, with D uncertain. Trimming removed 2 bases from V and 10 bases from J, with 15 bases in between. The CDR3 sequence is 15 residues long. Looked up from germline, CDR1 is MNHEY and CDR2 is SVGAGI.

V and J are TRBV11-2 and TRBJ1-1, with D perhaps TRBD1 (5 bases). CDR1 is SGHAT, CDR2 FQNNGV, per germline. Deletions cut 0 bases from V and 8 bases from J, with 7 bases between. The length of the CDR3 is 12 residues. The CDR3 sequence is CASSLDAGEAFF. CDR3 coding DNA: TGTGCCAGCAGCTTAGACGCAGGGGAAGCTTTCTTT.

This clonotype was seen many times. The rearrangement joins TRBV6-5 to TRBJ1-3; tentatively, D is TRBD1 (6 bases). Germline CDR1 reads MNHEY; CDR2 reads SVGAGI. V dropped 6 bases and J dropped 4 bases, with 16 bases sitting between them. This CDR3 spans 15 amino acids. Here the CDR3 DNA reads TGTGCCAGCAGGTCGGCGGGGGCGAAAGGAAACACCATATATTTT. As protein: CASRSAGAKGNTIYF.

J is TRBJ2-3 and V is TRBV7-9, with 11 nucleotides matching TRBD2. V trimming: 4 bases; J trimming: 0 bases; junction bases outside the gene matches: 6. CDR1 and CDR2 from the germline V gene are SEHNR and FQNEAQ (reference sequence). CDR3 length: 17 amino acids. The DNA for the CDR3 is TGTGCCAGCAGCTCCCCCTTAGCGGGAGGGAGCACAGATACGCAGTATTTT. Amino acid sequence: CASSSPLAGGSTDTQYF.

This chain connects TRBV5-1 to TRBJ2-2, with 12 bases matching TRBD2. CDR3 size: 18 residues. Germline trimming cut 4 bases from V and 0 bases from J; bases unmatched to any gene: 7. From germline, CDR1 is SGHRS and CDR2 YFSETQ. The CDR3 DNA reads TGCGCCAGCAGCGTACTAGCGGGAGGCCTATCGAACACCGGGGAGCTGTTTTTT. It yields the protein CASSVLAGGLSNTGELFF.

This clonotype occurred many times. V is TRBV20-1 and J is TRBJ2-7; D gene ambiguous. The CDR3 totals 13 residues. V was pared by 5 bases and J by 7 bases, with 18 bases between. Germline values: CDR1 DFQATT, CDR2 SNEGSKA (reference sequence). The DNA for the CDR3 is TGCAGTGCTCGGATAACTATCAGTGGAGAGCAGTACTTC. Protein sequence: CSARITISGEQYF.

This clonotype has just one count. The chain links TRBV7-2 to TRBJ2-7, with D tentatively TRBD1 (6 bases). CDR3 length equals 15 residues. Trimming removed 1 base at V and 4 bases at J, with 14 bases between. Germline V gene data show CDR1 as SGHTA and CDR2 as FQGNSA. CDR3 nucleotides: TGTGCCAGCAGCTTAGGAAACAGGGTTTTATACGAGCAGTACTTC. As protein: CASSLGNRVLYEQYF.

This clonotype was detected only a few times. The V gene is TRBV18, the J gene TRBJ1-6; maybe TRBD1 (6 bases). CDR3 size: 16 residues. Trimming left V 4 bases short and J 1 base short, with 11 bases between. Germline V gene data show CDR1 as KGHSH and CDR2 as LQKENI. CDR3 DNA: TGTGCCAGCTCACTACAGGGAGGGTCCTATAATTCACCCCTCCACTTT. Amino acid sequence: CASSLQGGSYNSPLHF.

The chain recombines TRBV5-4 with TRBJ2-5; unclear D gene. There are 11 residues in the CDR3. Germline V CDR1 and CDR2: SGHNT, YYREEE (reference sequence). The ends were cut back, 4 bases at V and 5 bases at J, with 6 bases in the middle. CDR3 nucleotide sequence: TGTGCCAGCAGCGGCGCGGAGACCCAGTACTTC. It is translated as CASSGAETQYF.

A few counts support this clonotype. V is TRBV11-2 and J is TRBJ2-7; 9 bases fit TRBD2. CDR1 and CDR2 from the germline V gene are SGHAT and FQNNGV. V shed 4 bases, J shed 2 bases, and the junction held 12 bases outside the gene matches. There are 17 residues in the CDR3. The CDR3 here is CASSSRPERGEAYEQYF. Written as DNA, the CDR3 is TGTGCCAGCAGCTCTCGCCCAGAGCGGGGGGAAGCCTACGAGCAGTACTTC.

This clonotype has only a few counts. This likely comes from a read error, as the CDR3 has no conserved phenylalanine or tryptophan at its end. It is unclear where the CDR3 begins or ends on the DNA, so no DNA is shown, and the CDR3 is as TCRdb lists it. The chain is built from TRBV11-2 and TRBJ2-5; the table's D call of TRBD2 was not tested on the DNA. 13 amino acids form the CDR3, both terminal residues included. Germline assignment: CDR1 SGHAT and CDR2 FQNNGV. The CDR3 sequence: CASSLSASGRAGY.

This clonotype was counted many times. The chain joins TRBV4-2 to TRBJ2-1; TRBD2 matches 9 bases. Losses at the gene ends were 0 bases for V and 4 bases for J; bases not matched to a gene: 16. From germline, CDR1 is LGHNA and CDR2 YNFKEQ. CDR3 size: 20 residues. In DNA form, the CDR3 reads TGTGCCAGCAGCCAAGAATGGGTGCTAGCGGGGAACCTAATGTACAATGAGCAGTTCTTC. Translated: CASSQEWVLAGNLMYNEQFF.

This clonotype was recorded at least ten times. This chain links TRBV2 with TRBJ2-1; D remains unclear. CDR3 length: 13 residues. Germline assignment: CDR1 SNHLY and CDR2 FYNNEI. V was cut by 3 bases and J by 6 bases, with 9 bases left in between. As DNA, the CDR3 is TGTGCCAGCAGTGATTCTAGTAGCAATGAGCAGTTCTTC. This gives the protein CASSDSSSNEQFF.

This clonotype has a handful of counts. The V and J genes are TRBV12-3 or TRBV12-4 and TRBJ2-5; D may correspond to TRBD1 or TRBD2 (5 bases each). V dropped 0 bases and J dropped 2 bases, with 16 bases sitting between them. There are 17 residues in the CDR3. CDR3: CASSLAMALGVQETQYF. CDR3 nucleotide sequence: TGTGCCAGCAGTTTAGCGATGGCACTAGGGGTGCAAGAGACCCAGTACTTC.

CDR3 residues: CASSLVGGAVEKLFF. CDR3 bases: TGTGCCAGCAGCTTAGTAGGGGGCGCGGTGGAAAAACTGTTTTTT. V is TRBV7-9 and J is TRBJ1-4; 7 nucleotides agree with TRBD1. Germline CDR1 is SEHNR and CDR2 is FQNEAQ (reference sequence). V shed 1 base, J shed 8 bases, and the junction held 7 bases outside the gene matches. CDR3 length equals 15 residues.

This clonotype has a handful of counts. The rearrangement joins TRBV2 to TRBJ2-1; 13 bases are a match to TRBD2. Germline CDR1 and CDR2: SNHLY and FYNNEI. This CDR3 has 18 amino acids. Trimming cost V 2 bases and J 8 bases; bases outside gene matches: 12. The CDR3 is CASSESRTSGGPGDEQFF. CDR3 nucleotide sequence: TGTGCCAGCAGTGAAAGTCGGACTAGCGGGGGCCCGGGCGATGAGCAGTTCTTC.

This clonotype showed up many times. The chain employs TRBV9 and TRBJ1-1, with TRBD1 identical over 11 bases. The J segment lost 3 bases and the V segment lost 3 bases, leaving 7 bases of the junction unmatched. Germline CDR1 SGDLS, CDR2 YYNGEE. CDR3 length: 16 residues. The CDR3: CASSAGTGGFDTEAFF. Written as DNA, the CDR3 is TGTGCCAGCAGCGCCGGGACAGGGGGTTTTGACACTGAAGCTTTCTTT.

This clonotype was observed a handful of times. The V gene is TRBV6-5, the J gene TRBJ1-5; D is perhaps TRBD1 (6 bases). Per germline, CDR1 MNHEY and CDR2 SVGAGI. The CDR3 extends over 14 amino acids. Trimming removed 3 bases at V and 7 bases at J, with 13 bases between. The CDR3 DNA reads TGTGCCAGCAGTTATAACAGGGTCGGACAGCCCCAGCATTTT. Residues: CASSYNRVGQPQHF.

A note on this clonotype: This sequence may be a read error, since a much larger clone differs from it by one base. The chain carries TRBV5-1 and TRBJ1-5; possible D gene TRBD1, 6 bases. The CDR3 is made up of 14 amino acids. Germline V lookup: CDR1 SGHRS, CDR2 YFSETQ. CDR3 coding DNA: TGCGCCAGCAGCGAGGGGGACGGCAATCAGCCCAAGCATTTT. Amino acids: CASSEGDGNQPKHF.

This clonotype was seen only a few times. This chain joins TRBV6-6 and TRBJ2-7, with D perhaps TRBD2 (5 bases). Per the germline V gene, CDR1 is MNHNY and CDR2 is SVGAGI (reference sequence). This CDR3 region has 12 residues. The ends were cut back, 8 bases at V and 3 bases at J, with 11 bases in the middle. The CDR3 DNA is TGTGCCAGCGGTTCTGGGAGCTACGAGCAGTACTTC. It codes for CASGSGSYEQYF.